The next 24 T cell receptor beta chains were all read from a single sample in a study of identical twins. TCRdb reanalysed the 5' RACE reads using MiXCR and keeps one entry per CDR3 protein. In the table there are roughly 690,000 distinct CDR3 sequences, approximately 6% of which are singletons. Sequences were obtained from naive T cells sorted from blood. These receptors were obtained from a man aged 18 to 30 in good health.

CDR3 DNA sequence: TGTGCCACCTCACTAGTAGAGGGCATTCAGTACTTC. Amino acids: CATSLVEGIQYF. The gene calls are TRBV6-6 and TRBJ2-4, with a weak D call TRBD2 (5 bases). The CDR3 spans 12 residues. Looked up from germline, CDR1 is MNHNY and CDR2 is SVGAGI (reference sequence). V gave up 10 bases and J gave up 9 bases, with 16 bases separating them.

This clonotype was recorded at least ten times. CDR3 sequence reads: CASSLMRQGEAFF. DNA of the CDR3: TGTGCCAGCAGCCTAATGAGACAGGGGGAAGCTTTCTTT. The J gene is TRBJ1-1, the V gene TRBV27; TRBD1 aligns across 8 bases. After removal of 6 bases from V and 8 bases from J, the junction contained 8 bases not matched to a gene. Germline V gives CDR1 MNHEY, CDR2 SMNVEV (reference sequence). The CDR3 extends over 13 amino acids.

This clonotype was detected many times. The chain carries TRBV28 and TRBJ2-1; 8 bases line up with TRBD2. J was trimmed by 9 bases and V by 8 bases; bases with no gene match: 15. The CDR3 loop spans 15 amino acids. Germline V lookup: CDR1 MDHEN, CDR2 SYDVKM. CDR3: CASRPKGLVRSEQFF. CDR3 nucleotide sequence: TGTGCCAGCCGACCCAAGGGACTAGTTAGGAGTGAGCAGTTCTTC.

This clonotype was picked up many times. The chain joins TRBV6-2 or TRBV6-3 to TRBJ2-5; no reliable D call. Germline V lookup: CDR1 MNHEY, CDR2 SVGEGT. V was cut by 6 bases and J by 4 bases, with 9 bases left in between. The CDR3 is made up of 12 amino acids. The CDR3 coding sequence is TGTGCCAGCAGCCAGACGGGAGAGACCCAGTACTTC. This gives the protein CASSQTGETQYF.

This clonotype has just a few counts. The gene calls are TRBV12-3 or TRBV12-4 and TRBJ2-1, with 10 bases matching TRBD2. The ends lost 3 bases at V and 5 bases at J; junction bases unmatched: 4. The CDR3 is 15 residues long. The CDR3 loop reads CASSLRTSGDNEQFF. As DNA, the CDR3 is TGTGCCAGCAGTTTGCGGACTAGCGGAGACAATGAGCAGTTCTTC.

This clonotype was seen repeatedly, ten times or more. V is TRBV5-1 and J is TRBJ1-5; D possibly corresponds to TRBD1 (6 bases). The CDR3 is made up of 15 amino acids. V lost 0 bases and J 0 bases, leaving 7 bases between the germline ends. Germline CDR1 is SGHRS and CDR2 is YFSETQ. CDR3 nucleotides: TGCGCCAGCAGCTTGGAGGGGGGTAGCAATCAGCCCCAGCATTTT. Translated: CASSLEGGSNQPQHF.

The chain employs TRBV15 and TRBJ2-2; the D is unclear. The CDR3 is made up of 15 amino acids. With 0 bases removed from V and 10 bases from J, the gap between germline ends came to 15 bases. Germline V gene sequence: CDR1 LNHNV, CDR2 YYDKDF (reference sequence). The chain's CDR3 is CATSRDGVLREELFF. The CDR3 DNA reads TGTGCCACCAGCAGAGATGGCGTTTTGCGAGAGGAGCTGTTTTTT.

V gene TRBV12-5 combines with J gene TRBJ1-3; 8 nucleotides align to TRBD1. The germline gives CDR1 LGHNT, CDR2 FRNRAP. The CDR3 extends over 16 amino acids. The trim removed 1 base at V and 11 bases at J, leaving 13 bases unmatched. The chain's CDR3 is CASGLAPGQGVMAIYF. The CDR3 DNA reads as TGTGCTAGTGGTTTGGCCCCAGGACAGGGCGTAATGGCCATATATTTT.

The chain has TRBV12-5 and TRBJ2-2; D gene unclear. The CDR3 runs to 12 residues. Trimming pared 6 bases from V and 5 bases from J, leaving 7 bases between. In germline, CDR1 is LGHNT, CDR2 FRNRAP. The CDR3 loop is CASGWWTGELFF. DNA for the CDR3: TGTGCTAGTGGGTGGTGGACCGGGGAGCTGTTTTTT. Filled out from reference TRBV12-5 and TRBJ2-2, the complete variable domain reads DARVTQTPRHKVTEMGQEVTMRCQPILGHNTVFWYRQTMMQGLELLAYFRNRAPLDDSGMPKDRFSAEMPDATLATLKIQPSEPRDSAVYFCASGWWTGELFFGEGSRLTVL.

The chain uses TRBV6-1 and TRBJ2-1; 10 positions match TRBD2. Germline V lookup: CDR1 MNHNS, CDR2 SASEGT. There are 20 residues in the CDR3. The V segment lost 4 bases and the J segment 0 bases; nucleotides outside the gene matches: 15. The CDR3, as DNA: TGTGCCAGCAGTGTAAAAAGGGAACTAGCGGGGTATAGCTCCTACAATGAGCAGTTCTTC. Protein: CASSVKRELAGYSSYNEQFF.

This clonotype was found many times. The gene calls are TRBV4-1 and TRBJ2-1, with D tentatively TRBD2 (6 bases). Trimming removed 2 bases at V and 13 bases at J, with 9 bases between. The CDR3 is 11 amino acids. Germline lookup yields CDR1 MGHRA and CDR2 YSYEKL. CDR3 sequence (DNA): TGCGCCAGCAGCCAACGGGGGTTCCAGTTCTTC. Protein: CASSQRGFQFF.

The gene calls are TRBV10-3 and TRBJ2-1, with 7 bases identical to TRBD2. V lost 6 bases, J lost 8 bases, and 4 bases stayed unmatched. The CDR3 extends over 12 amino acids. Germline CDR1 is ENHRY and CDR2 is SYGVKD. In nucleotides, the CDR3 is TGTGCCATCAGGGGCGGGAGAGATGAGCAGTTCTTC. It yields the protein CAIRGGRDEQFF.

The sample holds many counts of this clonotype. The V call is TRBV29-1, the J call TRBJ1-5; D unclear. The CDR3 consists of 15 residues. The germline V gene has CDR1 SQVTM and CDR2 ANQGSEA. Trimming took off 1 base at V and 4 bases at J, with 14 bases between the two ends. The CDR3 DNA follows: TGCAGCGTTGAAGTAGCGGGCGGGCTTAATCAGCCCCAGCATTTT. Translation gives CSVEVAGGLNQPQHF.

V gene TRBV7-3 combines with J gene TRBJ2-3, with 11 bases aligning to TRBD2. Germline loops: CDR1 SGHTA, CDR2 FQGTGA. This CDR3 spans 17 amino acids. Trimming at V came to 5 bases and at J to 2 bases, leaving 9 bases not matched to a gene. CDR3 sequence (DNA): TGTGCCAGCAGCCCAACGGGTAGCGGGAGGGTCACAGATACGCAGTATTTT. Protein product: CASSPTGSGRVTDTQYF.

This clonotype was found many times. This chain uses TRBV15 with TRBJ2-7; 7 bases fit TRBD1. V lost 4 bases, J lost 3 bases, and 6 bases stayed unmatched. The CDR3 extends over 14 amino acids. CDR1 and CDR2 from the germline V gene are LNHNV and YYDKDF (reference sequence). This chain's CDR3 is CATSIGQDRYEQYF. The CDR3 bases are TGTGCCACCAGCATAGGACAGGACCGCTACGAGCAGTACTTC. Complete variable domain (other parts from reference TRBV15 and TRBJ2-7): DAMVIQNPRYQVTQFGKPVTLSCSQTLNHNVMYWYQQKSSQAPKLLFHYYDKDFNNEADTPDNFQSRRPNTSFCFLDIRSPGLGDTAMYLCATSIGQDRYEQYFGPGTRLTVT.

The chain has TRBV12-3 or TRBV12-4 and TRBJ2-5; D may be TRBD1 or TRBD2 (5 bases each). The CDR3 runs to 14 residues. Trimming cost V 6 bases and J 1 base, with 12 bases left between them. The DNA of the CDR3 is TGTGCCAGCAGGCCTTGGGGGTCCCAAGAGACCCAGTACTTC. This encodes CASRPWGSQETQYF.

This clonotype came up many times. J is TRBJ2-7 and V is TRBV10-3; D possibly matches TRBD1 or TRBD2 (5 bases each). Trimming took off 0 bases at V and 2 bases at J, with 8 bases between the two ends. Germline CDR1 and CDR2: ENHRY and SYGVKD. This CDR3 comprises 14 residues. In DNA, the CDR3 is TGTGCCATCAGTGAGTCCGGGGCCGCCTACGAGCAGTACGTC. Its translation is CAISESGAAYEQYV.

This clonotype was picked up many times. The chain combines TRBV7-6 with TRBJ1-1; 11 bases are a match to TRBD1. The V gene's germline CDR1 is SGHVS and CDR2 FNYEAQ. V trimming: 3 bases; J trimming: 6 bases; junction bases outside the gene matches: 6. This CDR3 comprises 15 residues. In DNA form, the CDR3 reads TGTGCCAGCAGCTTGACGGGACAGGGGGACGCTGAAGCTTTCTTT. It encodes CASSLTGQGDAEAFF. The full variable domain, completed using reference TRBV7-6 and TRBJ1-1, is GAGVSQSPRYKVTKRGQDVALRCDPISGHVSLYWYRQALGQGPEFLTYFNYEAQQDKSGLPNDRFSAERPEGSISTLTIQRTEQRDSAMYRCASSLTGQGDAEAFFGQGTRLTVV.

This clonotype was picked up many times. This chain links TRBV20-1 with TRBJ2-3; a possible D gene is TRBD2 (6 bases). The CDR3 spans 14 residues. The V end lost 5 bases, the J end lost 1 base, and 13 bases lay between the germline ends. Per germline, CDR1 DFQATT and CDR2 SNEGSKA (reference sequence). The CDR3: CSARRAGRTDTQYF. The CDR3 DNA reads as TGCAGTGCTCGTCGGGCGGGACGCACAGATACGCAGTATTTT.

The chain combines TRBV3-1 with TRBJ2-7, with 11 bases fitting TRBD2. The trim removed 1 base at V and 6 bases at J, leaving 11 bases unmatched. Germline CDR1 is LGHDT and CDR2 is YNNKEL (reference sequence). The CDR3 spans 17 residues. In DNA form, the CDR3 reads TGTGCCAGCAGCCAAGGAGGGGTTGGGACTAGCGGTTTCGAGCAGTACTTC. It specifies CASSQGGVGTSGFEQYF.

In this sample, this clonotype turned up many times. The chain carries TRBV29-1 and TRBJ1-4; D remains ambiguous. This CDR3 is built from 15 residues. Germline values: CDR1 SQVTM, CDR2 ANQGSEA. Trimming left V 1 base short and J 5 bases short, with 14 bases between. The CDR3 loop reads CSVEGDPLGNEKLFF. Here the CDR3 DNA reads TGCAGCGTTGAAGGGGATCCCCTGGGGAATGAAAAACTGTTTTTT.

The chain carries TRBV5-6 and TRBJ1-4; TRBD1 agrees at 8 bases. J was trimmed by 5 bases and V by 6 bases; bases with no gene match: 6. The CDR3 has 14 amino acids. In germline, CDR1 is SGHDT, CDR2 YYEEEE. This CDR3 is CASTRDRRNEKLFF. CDR3 in DNA: TGTGCCAGCACTAGGGACAGGAGGAATGAAAAACTGTTTTTT.

This clonotype came up many times. The chain couples TRBV27 to TRBJ1-2; 8 nucleotides agree with TRBD1. The CDR3 is made up of 13 amino acids. The J segment lost 6 bases and the V segment lost 2 bases, leaving 2 bases of the junction unmatched. Germline values: CDR1 MNHEY, CDR2 SMNVEV (reference sequence). The DNA for the CDR3 is TGTGCCAGCAGTTTACAGGGGGCCAATGGCTACACCTTC. This codes for CASSLQGANGYTF.

The chain couples TRBV3-1 to TRBJ1-1; D perhaps matches TRBD1 (6 bases). This CDR3 has 13 residues. Trimming cost V 6 bases and J 1 base, with 9 bases left between them. Germline V CDR1 and CDR2: LGHDT, YNNKEL (reference sequence). The CDR3 is CASRDRANTEAFF. The DNA of the CDR3 is TGTGCCAGCAGGGACAGAGCGAACACTGAAGCTTTCTTT.